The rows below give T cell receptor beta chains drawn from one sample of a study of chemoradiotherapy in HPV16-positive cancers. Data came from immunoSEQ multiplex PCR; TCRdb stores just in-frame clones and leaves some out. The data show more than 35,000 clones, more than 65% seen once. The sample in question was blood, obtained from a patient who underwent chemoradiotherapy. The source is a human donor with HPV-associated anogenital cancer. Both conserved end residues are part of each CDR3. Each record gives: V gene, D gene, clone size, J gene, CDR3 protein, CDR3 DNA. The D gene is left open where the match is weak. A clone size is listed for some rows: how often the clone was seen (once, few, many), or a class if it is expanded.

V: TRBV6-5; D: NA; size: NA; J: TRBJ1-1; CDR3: CASSSGWDNTEAFF; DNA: TGTGCCAGCAGTTCCGGGTGGGACAACACTGAAGCTTTCTTT
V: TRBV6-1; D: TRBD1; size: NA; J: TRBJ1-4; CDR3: CASSDGDRAGKLFF; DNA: TGTGCCAGCAGTGATGGAGACAGGGCGGGAAAACTGTTTTTT
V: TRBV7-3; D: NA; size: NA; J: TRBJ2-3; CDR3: CASSFPGRITDTQYF; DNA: TGTGCCAGCAGCTTCCCGGGACGGATTACAGATACGCAGTATTTT
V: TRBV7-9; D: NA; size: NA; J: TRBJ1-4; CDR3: CASSAPRVTNEKLFF; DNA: TGTGCCAGCAGCGCACCTAGGGTGACTAATGAAAAACTGTTTTTT
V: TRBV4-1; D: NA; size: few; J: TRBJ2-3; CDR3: CASSQDLQPALTDTQYF; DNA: TGCGCCAGCAGCCAAGACCTCCAGCCGGCGCTTACAGATACGCAGTATTTT
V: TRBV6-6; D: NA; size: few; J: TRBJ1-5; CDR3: CASSRVQGNQPQHF; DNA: TGTGCCAGCAGTCGAGTACAGGGCAATCAGCCCCAGCATTTT
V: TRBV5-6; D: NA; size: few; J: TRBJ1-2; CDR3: CASRGTGISRGYTF; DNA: TGTGCCAGCAGAGGAACAGGGATTTCGCGAGGCTACACCTTC
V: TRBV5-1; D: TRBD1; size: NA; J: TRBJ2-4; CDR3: CASASTGADDKNIQYF; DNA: TGCGCCAGCGCTTCGACAGGGGCCGACGACAAAAACATTCAGTACTTC
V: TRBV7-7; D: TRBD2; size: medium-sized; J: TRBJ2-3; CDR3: CASSSGGTDTQYF; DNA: TGTGCCAGCAGTAGCGGGGGCACAGATACGCAGTATTTT
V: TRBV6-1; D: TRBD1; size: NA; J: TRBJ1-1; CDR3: CASTRGAGFYSAFF; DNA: TGTGCCAGCACCAGGGGGGCAGGTTTTTATTCCGCTTTCTTT
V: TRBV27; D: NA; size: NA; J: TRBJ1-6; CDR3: CASSLSGQRSSSYNSPLHF; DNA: TGTGCCAGCAGTTTATCCGGACAGAGGAGCAGCTCCTATAATTCACCCCTCCACTTT
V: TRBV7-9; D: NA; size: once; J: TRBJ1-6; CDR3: CASSLGVRLSKPALHF; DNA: TGTGCCAGCAGCTTAGGGGTTCGTTTATCGAAACCGGCCCTCCACTTT
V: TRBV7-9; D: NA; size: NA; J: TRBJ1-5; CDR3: CASSSGTSNQPQHF; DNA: TGTGCCAGCAGCTCCGGGACGAGCAATCAGCCCCAGCATTTT
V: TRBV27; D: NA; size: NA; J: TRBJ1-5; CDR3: CASSFPGLHLDNQPQHF; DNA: TGTGCCAGCAGTTTTCCCGGACTTCACCTGGACAATCAGCCCCAGCATTTT
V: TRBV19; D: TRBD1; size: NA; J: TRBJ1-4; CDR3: CASSSRDSPNEKLFF; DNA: TGTGCCAGTAGTTCCCGGGACAGCCCTAATGAAAAACTGTTTTTT
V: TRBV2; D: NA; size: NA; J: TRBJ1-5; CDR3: CASGFGAGDQPQHF; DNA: NA
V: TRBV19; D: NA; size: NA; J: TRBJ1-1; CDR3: CASNSGMFTEAFF; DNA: TGTGCCAGTAATTCCGGGATGTTCACTGAAGCTTTCTTT
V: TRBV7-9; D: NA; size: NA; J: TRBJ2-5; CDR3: CASSVLGAQYF; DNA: TGTGCCAGCAGCGTCCTAGGGGCCCAGTACTTC
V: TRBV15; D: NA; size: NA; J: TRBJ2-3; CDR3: CATSRLGGPTDTQYF; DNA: TGTGCCACCAGCAGACTCGGGGGGCCCACAGATACGCAGTATTTT
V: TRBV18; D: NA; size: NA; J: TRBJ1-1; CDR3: CASSPSNRNTEAFF; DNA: TGTGCCAGCTCACCAAGTAACAGAAACACTGAAGCTTTCTTT
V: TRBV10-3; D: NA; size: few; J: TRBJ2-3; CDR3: CAISDSSGGETDTQYF; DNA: TGTGCCATCAGTGACTCATCCGGGGGTGAGACAGATACGCAGTATTTT
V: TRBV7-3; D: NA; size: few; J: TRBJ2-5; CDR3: CASSLRDGQETQYF; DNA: TGTGCCAGCAGCCTCCGGGACGGACAAGAGACCCAGTACTTC